The present TCR beta chain was sequenced within a study of CD8+CD57+ T cells in acquired aplastic anemia (dated 2018 in TCRdb). Notes on the research overall: Extracted DNA from sorted CD4+ and CD8+ cells averaged around 3.3 ug, ranging from about 0.18 to 27.4 ug. Mean read counts for healthy donor samples were 8.5 million to 10.8 million for CD4+ cells and 11.0 million for CD8+ cells. Here is what the overall study found, with its caveats: Patients and healthy controls showed no significant difference in CD8+ Simpson's diversity (P=0.060). Although 25 to 30 CD8+ CDR3 sequences were shared by patients and controls, these sequences appeared highly expressed in patients and within the immunodominant clones of patients.

Genomic DNA served as template for TCR beta VDJ combination and CDR3 sequence profiling. An Illumina HiSeq 2000 was used for TCR repertoire sequencing. Regarding the original processing steps: TRBV/TRBJ rearrangement plots, CDR3 size and DJ length profiles, and Simpson's diversity index were used to assess repertoires. Whichever DNA sequence was most abundant in the deep sequencing data was defined as the immunodominant clone. CDR3 amino acid sequences were screened for sharing across subjects and were compared with published repertoires and the VDJdb database. TCRdb redid the processing of the public reads, applying fastp at Q25 and MiXCR, and retained in-frame beta chains. Rows are combined by CDR3 protein, so each entry shows the most common genes and DNA. The V and J calls here are based on TCRdb, not the publication. For this sample the table gives about 190,000 distinct CDR3 sequences, of which approximately 52% were detected only once. The ten top clones hold about 17% of the sample.

Trimming costs V 1 base and J 8 bases, and their ends lie 15 bases apart. CDR1 and CDR2, per the germline V gene, are SGDLS and YYNGEE. CDR3 length: 14 amino acids, cysteine to phenylalanine. The entry retains the CDR3 DNA only, 42 bases that are in frame from base 1. Details on this clonotype: Its antigen has not been determined. No much larger clone is present one base from it, and per-base qualities are unavailable.

In the study, sorted CD4+ and CD8+ blood T cells from patients with severe aplastic anemia and from healthy subjects underwent deep sequencing of TCR repertoires. Ficoll-Paque density gradient centrifugation was used to isolate peripheral blood mononuclear cells. Before DNA extraction, CD4+ and CD8+ T cells were sorted by FACS or by magnetic beads. The sequence was collected from a human donor in good health, serving as a control. The receptor chain draws on TRBV9 and TRBJ1-2; the D gene is not confidently resolved. The sample taken for sequencing was sorted CD4+, CD8+, or CD8+CD57+ T cells (not recorded which) from PBMCs. The nucleotides are TGTGCCAGCAGCGTAAACCCGGCTGTGGGGGGCTACACCTTC. Its amino acids are CASSVNPAVGGYTF.